These T cell receptor beta chains were read from a single sample in a study of cytomegalovirus exposure and HLA in healthy donors. Produced via immunoSEQ multiplex PCR; TCRdb's table is partial and in-frame only. The sample lists approximately 190,000 clones; roughly 80% were seen once. The sample consisted of PBMCs. These receptors were taken from a man aged 40-49 years in good health and CMV-seropositive. Both conserved end residues are part of each CDR3. Each record gives: V gene, J gene, CDR3 length, clone size, D gene, CDR3 DNA, CDR3 protein. A D gene is named only where the DNA matches it firmly. For some rows the clone size is stated as once, few or many, or as a class when expanded; others skip it.

TRBV14	TRBJ2-7	13	NA	TRBD1	TGTGCCAGCACCGGGACAGGGAGGTCCCGGCAGTACTTC	CASTGTGRSRQYF
TRBV9	TRBJ2-1	13	once	NA	TGTGCCAGCAGCGTAGGGCCAGGCGATGAGCAGTTCTTC	CASSVGPGDEQFF
TRBV27	TRBJ2-3	14	NA	TRBD2	TGTGCCAGCAGTTTGAGGCTAGCGGGGGATACGCAGTATTTT	CASSLRLAGDTQYF
TRBV5-4	TRBJ2-2	14	NA	TRBD2	TGTGCCAGCAGCTGGGGGACTAGCGCCGGGGAGCTGTTTTTT	CASSWGTSAGELFF
TRBV7-3	TRBJ2-2	18	NA	NA	TGTGCCAGCAGTTCATCGAGACTAACTAGGGAGTACACCGGGGAGCTGTTTTTT	CASSSSRLTREYTGELFF
TRBV7-9	TRBJ1-2	15	NA	TRBD1	TGTGCCAGCAACCTGGACAGGGGAGATAACTATGGCTACACCTTC	CASNLDRGDNYGYTF
TRBV7-9	TRBJ1-1	14	few	TRBD1	TGTGCCACCAGGGGACAGGGGTGGAACACTGAAGCTTTCTTT	CATRGQGWNTEAFF
TRBV25-1	TRBJ2-5	15	once	NA	TGTGCCAGCAGTGAATGGGTAACAGACCAAGAGACCCAGTACTTC	CASSEWVTDQETQYF
TRBV2	TRBJ2-7	13	NA	NA	TGTGCCAGCAGTGCCCTGGACAGCTACGAGCAGTACTTC	CASSALDSYEQYF
TRBV7-3	TRBJ2-1	15	NA	NA	TGTGCCAGCAGCTTAGGCACAGGGACGTTAAATGAGCAGTTCTTC	CASSLGTGTLNEQFF
TRBV9	TRBJ1-1	14	NA	NA	TGTGCCAGCAGTCCAGTGCAGGGTACCACTGAAGCTTTCTTT	CASSPVQGTTEAFF
TRBV4-1	TRBJ1-4	19	few	TRBD1	TGCGCCAGCAGCCAAGTGTTCGGTGGACAGGGGGCGTTTAATGAAAAACTGTTTTTT	CASSQVFGGQGAFNEKLFF
TRBV25-1	TRBJ2-7	15	NA	TRBD2	TGTGCCAGCAGTGGCCAGCGGGGGGGCCGCCACGAGCAGTACTTC	CASSGQRGGRHEQYF
TRBV21-1	TRBJ1-1	14	NA	NA	TGTGCCAGCAACGAAAGTTGGAGGAACACTGAAGCTTTCTTT	CASNESWRNTEAFF
TRBV9	TRBJ2-7	15	NA	NA	TGTGCCAGCAGCGTAGCAGGAAGGGGTCCCTACGAGCAGTACTTC	CASSVAGRGPYEQYF
TRBV30	TRBJ2-3	15	NA	TRBD2	TGTGCCTGGAGTGTACAGGGCGGGGGGGCGCGTACGCAGTATTTT	CAWSVQGGGARTQYF
TRBV9	TRBJ2-7	13	once	TRBD1	TGTGCCAGCAGCGGGGACAGGGAGGGCGAGCAGTACTTC	CASSGDREGEQYF
TRBV6-6	TRBJ2-7	12	NA	NA	TGTGCCAGCAGTAAAGGACTTTACGAGCAGTACTTC	CASSKGLYEQYF
TRBV10-3	TRBJ2-3	13	NA	TRBD2	TGTGCCGTCGGACTAGCGGGCACAGATACGCAGTATTTT	CAVGLAGTDTQYF
TRBV6-1	TRBJ1-2	13	NA	NA	TGTGCCAGCATCTTGAAGGGGGTTGATGGCTACACCTTC	CASILKGVDGYTF
TRBV6-1	TRBJ2-5	15	NA	NA	TGTGCCAGCAACCCCTCCCGGAGCGACCAAGAGACCCAGTACTTC	CASNPSRSDQETQYF
TRBV10-3	TRBJ1-2	14	NA	TRBD1	TGTGCCATCAGTGGAAAGGGACAGGGCTATGGCTACACCTTC	CAISGKGQGYGYTF
TRBV30	TRBJ1-6	14	NA	NA	TGTGCCTGGAGTGCGGGACTTATCAATTCACCCCTCCACTTT	CAWSAGLINSPLHF
TRBV23-1	TRBJ1-2	15	NA	NA	TGCGCCAGCAGTCAAACTCCAGGGGCTTTCTATGGCTACACCTTC	CASSQTPGAFYGYTF
TRBV2	TRBJ1-6	16	NA	NA	TGTGCCAGCAGTGAAGCGGGGACATTAGCGTATTCACCCCTCCACTTT	CASSEAGTLAYSPLHF
TRBV7-8	TRBJ1-1	15	NA	TRBD1	TGTGCCAGCAGCTACGGGACAGCCACGAACACTGAAGCTTTCTTT	CASSYGTATNTEAFF
TRBV10-3	TRBJ2-7	17	once	TRBD2	TGTGCCATCAGTGAGGCTCCGGGACTAGCGGTCTCCTACGAGCAGTACTTC	CAISEAPGLAVSYEQYF
TRBV30	TRBJ2-7	12	NA	NA	TGTGCCTGGAGGAGAGGGGGCTACGAGCAGTACTTC	CAWRRGGYEQYF
TRBV6-1	TRBJ1-2	14	once	NA	TGTGCCAGCAGTGGGAGCCCCCTACGCTATGGCTACACCTTC	CASSGSPLRYGYTF
TRBV5-1	TRBJ1-2	13	NA	TRBD1	TGCGCCAGCAGCTGGGACAGGGGATATGGCTACACCTTC	CASSWDRGYGYTF
TRBV28	TRBJ1-6	16	NA	NA	TGTGCCAGCAGTCACCTCGTGACGGGAGGGAATTCACCCCTCCACTTT	CASSHLVTGGNSPLHF
TRBV29-1	TRBJ2-1	12	few	TRBD1	TGCAGCGTCGACAGGGGGGCGAATGAGCAGTTCTTC	CSVDRGANEQFF
TRBV7-2	TRBJ2-3	17	once	TRBD2	TGTGCCAGCAGCTTAGCGTTGAGCGGGGGGTTTGGGGATACGCAGTATTTT	CASSLALSGGFGDTQYF
TRBV29-1	TRBJ2-2	13	NA	TRBD1	TGCAGCTCGAGGACAGGGAATACCGGGGAGCTGTTTTTT	CSSRTGNTGELFF
TRBV7-2	TRBJ2-5	14	NA	TRBD2	TGTGCCAGCAGCTTACTAGCGGGGCAGGAGACCCAGTACTTC	CASSLLAGQETQYF
TRBV29-1	TRBJ1-2	14	NA	TRBD1	TGCAGCGTTGCTTACCGGGACAGGGGTTACGGCTACACCTTC	CSVAYRDRGYGYTF
TRBV7-8	TRBJ2-7	11	NA	NA	TGTGCCAGCAGCCCCGGCGGCGAGCAGTACTTC	CASSPGGEQYF
TRBV19	TRBJ2-2	15	NA	TRBD1	TGTGCCAGTAACAAGAGGGGACAGGGGGCCGGGGAGCTGTTTTTT	CASNKRGQGAGELFF
TRBV27	TRBJ1-2	15	NA	TRBD1	TGTGCCAGCAGTTTATCCCAGGGGGCTAACTATGGCTACACCTTC	CASSLSQGANYGYTF
TRBV5-1	TRBJ2-2	17	NA	TRBD1	TGCGCCAGCGCACAGGGAGCCGGGACAGGGACCACCGGGGAGCTGTTTTTT	CASAQGAGTGTTGELFF
TRBV19	TRBJ2-4	15	once	NA	TGTGCCAGTAGTATCGGGGGGCGGGTTAAAAACATTCAGTACTTC	CASSIGGRVKNIQYF
TRBV7-2	TRBJ1-5	12	NA	NA	TGTGCCAGCGGTTCCTCCTCCCCAGCCCAGCATTTT	CASGSSSPAQHF
TRBV27	TRBJ1-1	15	NA	TRBD1	TGTGCCAGCAGTTTACGGGACAGGGTTTACACTGAAGCTTTCTTT	CASSLRDRVYTEAFF
TRBV11-2	TRBJ2-7	17	NA	TRBD2	TGTGCCAGCAGCCCCCAAGTGGGGCGGGGGGGTTTCCACGAGCAGTACTTC	CASSPQVGRGGFHEQYF
TRBV29-1	TRBJ1-1	13	NA	NA	TGCAGCGTTGAAGAGACACCAAACACTGAAGCTTTCTTT	CSVEETPNTEAFF